One and the same sample provided the 17 T cell receptor beta chains below, sequenced in a study of early T cells in non-severe SARS-CoV-2 infection. Each CDR3 protein gets one entry after TCRdb re-called the 5' RACE reads with MiXCR. The data show more than 70,000 distinct CDR3 sequences, around an eighth seen once. Sequencing used whole blood. The origin of the receptors is an adult who was a healthcare worker with PCR-confirmed SARS-CoV-2 infection or an uninfected control (not recorded which).

This clonotype was seen a few times. The DNA for the CDR3 is TGTGCCAGCAGTTTTCGTGGGGGCTCTGGGGCCAACGTCCTGACTTTC. This codes for CASSFRGGSGANVLTF. V usage is TRBV27 and J usage is TRBJ2-6, with D perhaps given as TRBD1 or TRBD2 (5 bases each). Germline values: CDR1 MNHEY, CDR2 SMNVEV (reference sequence). The CDR3 spans 16 residues. Trimming left V 3 bases short and J 0 bases short, with 9 bases between.

This clonotype was seen only a few times. The chain joins TRBV7-9 to TRBJ2-7, with 9 bases aligning to TRBD2. The J segment lost 3 bases and the V segment lost 4 bases, leaving 7 bases of the junction unmatched. Germline CDR1 reads SEHNR; CDR2 reads FQNEAQ (reference sequence). This CDR3 is built from 15 residues. CDR3 nucleotide sequence: TGTGCCAGCAGCTCAGGACTAGCGACCCTCTACGAGCAGTACTTC. Translating gives CASSSGLATLYEQYF.

J is TRBJ2-3 and V is TRBV5-1; TRBD1 matches 9 bases. In germline, CDR1 is SGHRS, CDR2 YFSETQ. The CDR3 has 16 amino acids. The trim removed 4 bases at V and 2 bases at J, leaving 8 bases unmatched. The CDR3 DNA is TGCGCCAGCAGCGGAGACAGGGGGTCTTTCACAGATACGCAGTATTTT. As protein: CASSGDRGSFTDTQYF.

This clonotype appeared a few times. This chain joins TRBV19 and TRBJ2-2; TRBD2 matches at 14 bases. Germline CDR1 is LNHDA and CDR2 is SQIVND (reference sequence). V lost 5 bases and J lost 6; bases outside the gene matches: 5. The CDR3 length is 16 residues. The CDR3 spells CASSARLAGGPGELFF. As DNA, the CDR3 is TGTGCCAGTAGTGCCCGACTAGCGGGAGGGCCCGGGGAGCTGTTTTTT.

In its sample, this clonotype was seen many times. This chain uses TRBV19 with TRBJ1-5; 7 nucleotides line up with TRBD1. J was trimmed by 4 bases and V by 4 bases; bases with no gene match: 4. The length of the CDR3 is 14 residues. Germline CDR1 LNHDA, CDR2 SQIVND (reference sequence). CDR3 coding DNA: TGTGCCAGTAGTAGAACGACAGGGAATCAGCCCCAGCATTTT. Protein product: CASSRTTGNQPQHF.

This clonotype was picked up a small number of times. The V and J genes are TRBV27 and TRBJ1-2; 9 nucleotides match TRBD1. In germline, CDR1 is MNHEY, CDR2 SMNVEV (reference sequence). CDR3 length: 18 residues. V was clipped by 5 bases and J by 4 bases; unmatched bases: 17. The DNA for the CDR3 is TGTGCCAGCAGTGCAGACCCGGGACAGGGATTTATAGGCTATGGCTACACCTTC. This sequence encodes CASSADPGQGFIGYGYTF.

The chain has TRBV3-1 and TRBJ2-4, with D hard to call. V lost 0 bases and J 9 bases, leaving 15 bases between the germline ends. This CDR3 is built from 15 residues. Germline assignment: CDR1 LGHDT and CDR2 YNNKEL (reference sequence). The chain's CDR3 is CASSQDWEASVIQYF. Written as DNA, the CDR3 is TGTGCCAGCAGCCAAGATTGGGAAGCCTCGGTCATTCAGTACTTC.

This clonotype was observed at least ten times. The J gene is TRBJ2-2, the V gene TRBV3-1; D could derive from TRBD1 or TRBD2 (6 bases each). CDR3 length: 15 residues. Germline lookup yields CDR1 LGHDT and CDR2 YNNKEL (reference sequence). V was clipped by 4 bases and J by 1 base, with 10 bases between them. CDR3 sequence (DNA): TGTGCCAGCAGCCGCGGGACAAAGAACACCGGGGAGCTGTTTTTT. Its translation is CASSRGTKNTGELFF.

The chain has TRBV3-1 and TRBJ2-1, with D perhaps TRBD2 (6 bases). The V gene's germline CDR1 is LGHDT and CDR2 YNNKEL (reference sequence). The CDR3 has 13 residues. V was clipped by 0 bases and J by 12 bases, with 12 bases between them. The CDR3 is CASSQEGGASQFF. In DNA, the CDR3 is TGTGCCAGCAGCCAAGAGGGGGGAGCGTCGCAGTTCTTC.

The chain carries TRBV5-5 and TRBJ1-5; no clear D. V lost 4 bases and J lost 4, with 18 bases in between. This CDR3 contains 16 residues. Germline-derived CDR1 and CDR2 are SGHKS and YYEKEE (reference sequence). This CDR3 is CASSASFTRGNQPQHF. The CDR3 bases are TGTGCCAGCAGCGCATCCTTCACGCGCGGGAATCAGCCCCAGCATTTT.

In its sample, this clonotype was seen many times. This chain's CDR3 is CASRFGTPGPYEQYF. The CDR3 DNA reads as TGTGCCAGCAGGTTCGGGACCCCCGGCCCCTACGAGCAGTACTTC. The rearrangement uses TRBV2 and TRBJ2-7; D is perhaps TRBD1 or TRBD2 (5 bases each). V lost 6 bases, J lost 2 bases, and 17 bases lay in between. This CDR3 spans 15 amino acids. Germline V gene sequence: CDR1 SNHLY, CDR2 FYNNEI.

The V gene is TRBV5-5, the J gene TRBJ1-1; D gene ambiguous. There are 15 residues in the CDR3. V was cut by 0 bases and J by 2 bases, with 11 bases left in between. From germline, CDR1 is SGHKS and CDR2 YYEKEE (reference sequence). CDR3 nucleotide sequence: TGTGCCAGCAGCTTGGGTTACATCTTCAACACTGAAGCTTTCTTT. Protein product: CASSLGYIFNTEAFF.

The chain uses TRBV18 and TRBJ2-1; 12 bases are shared with TRBD2. The CDR3 is 17 amino acids. J gave up 9 bases and V 2 bases, and 11 bases lay outside the gene matches. Looked up from germline, CDR1 is KGHSH and CDR2 is LQKENI. CDR3 sequence reads: CASSPVGRLAGVSEQFF. CDR3 DNA: TGTGCCAGCTCACCAGTGGGCAGACTAGCGGGAGTGAGTGAGCAGTTCTTC.

Only a few counts were recorded for this clonotype. This chain joins TRBV20-1 and TRBJ2-5; perhaps TRBD2 as D (5 bases). Germline CDR1 is DFQATT and CDR2 is SNEGSKA (reference sequence). V was clipped by 3 bases and J by 4 bases, with 12 bases between them. This CDR3 has 13 amino acids. The CDR3 loop is CSASDPGGETQYF. CDR3 DNA: TGCAGTGCTAGCGACCCAGGAGGAGAGACCCAGTACTTC.

This clonotype was detected only a few times. This chain joins TRBV6-5 and TRBJ2-2; tentatively, D is TRBD1 (5 bases). Germline V gene sequence: CDR1 MNHEY, CDR2 SVGAGI. This CDR3 contains 16 residues. The germline V and J ends were trimmed by 5 bases and 3 bases, with 16 bases remaining between them. The CDR3 sequence: CASSITETDYTGELFF. The CDR3 DNA sequence: TGTGCCAGCAGTATTACGGAGACAGACTACACCGGGGAGCTGTTTTTT.

This clonotype came up many times. The rearrangement uses TRBV29-1 and TRBJ2-7; D not resolved. CDR1 SQVTM and CDR2 ANQGSEA come from the germline V gene. The ends were cut back, 7 bases at V and 0 bases at J, with 7 bases in the middle. The CDR3 has 11 amino acids. CDR3 coding DNA: TGCAGCGGCGCGGACTCCTACGAGCAGTACTTC. Translating it yields CSGADSYEQYF.

This clonotype was counted between two and nine times. V and J are TRBV7-8 and TRBJ1-1; unclear D gene. With 2 bases removed from V and 0 bases from J, the gap between germline ends came to 13 bases. The V gene's germline CDR1 is SGHVS and CDR2 FQNEAQ. This CDR3 comprises 16 residues. The CDR3 sequence: CASSLRAAQLNTEAFF. The CDR3 DNA reads TGTGCCAGCAGCTTAAGGGCCGCACAGTTGAACACTGAAGCTTTCTTT.